This TCR beta chain came from a study of T cells after yellow fever vaccination. Study in general: Low-cell-number fractions were prepared with SMART-Seq v4 Ultra Low Input.

MiXCR, run by TCRdb on the 5' RACE reads, gives a single entry per CDR3 protein. The sample includes under 300,000 distinct CDR3 sequences, over 6.5% of them seen just once. Germline CDR1 reads DFQATT; CDR2 reads SNEGSKA (reference sequence). This CDR3 spans 18 amino acids. J lost 2 bases, V lost 5 bases, and 16 bases had no gene match. V usage is TRBV20-1 and J usage is TRBJ2-5, with TRBD2 identical over 11 bases. The sequencing used CD4+ T cells sorted from PBMCs, collected on the day of the yellow fever booster vaccination. This sequence originates from a young man who received the YFV17D yellow fever vaccine. The CDR3: CSALGSSGRSRLQETQYF. In DNA, the CDR3 is TGCAGTGCTCTAGGATCTAGCGGGAGGTCCCGCTTACAAGAGACCCAGTACTTC.